This is a list of T cell receptor beta chains from one sample in a study of OX40 agonist ivuxolimab in advanced cancers. The method was immunoSEQ multiplex PCR; TCRdb's version includes in-frame clones alone and lacks a portion of them. The sample lists roughly 70,000 clones; 80% to 90% were seen once. The sequencing used CD4+ or CD8+ T cells sorted from blood, collected in a trial of the OX40 agonist ivuxolimab. These receptors were collected from an adult with an advanced solid tumor such as melanoma, head and neck, liver or kidney cancer. Both conserved end residues are part of each CDR3. D genes are given only for firm matches. Clone size, where shown, is once, few, many, or a class for clones that have expanded.

J,V,D,size,DNA,CDR3
TRBJ2-7,TRBV6-5,-,-,TGTGCCAGCAGTTACGGTCAGGGGGGCGAGCAGTACTTC,CASSYGQGGEQYF
TRBJ2-3,TRBV21-1,-,-,TGTGCCAGCAGCTCCACGAGACTAGCGGGAGTGCCAGATACGCAGTATTTT,CASSSTRLAGVPDTQYF
TRBJ2-3,TRBV6-1,TRBD2,-,TGTGCCAGCAGGACTAGCGGAATTAGCACAGATACGCAGTATTTT,CASRTSGISTDTQYF
TRBJ1-6,TRBV5-4,TRBD1,-,TGTGCCAGCAGCTCGGGGACAGACGGACCCGCACCCCTCCACTTT,CASSSGTDGPAPLHF
TRBJ1-2,TRBV30,TRBD1,-,TGTGCCTGGAGTTTCCGACAGGGGGCTGCCTATGGCTACACCTTC,CAWSFRQGAAYGYTF
TRBJ1-1,TRBV5-4,-,-,TGTGCCAGCAGCTTACAGGGGAACACTGAAGCTTTCTTT,CASSLQGNTEAFF
TRBJ2-7,TRBV27,TRBD1,-,TGTGCCAGCAGACGGACAGGCTACTACGAGCAGTACTTC,CASRRTGYYEQYF
TRBJ1-1,TRBV19,-,-,TGTGCCAGTAGTATTAATCGCCAGAAAGGGGAAGCTTTCTTT,CASSINRQKGEAFF
TRBJ2-1,TRBV15,-,-,TGTGCCACCAGCAGAGGGAAAGGTGGGCTGGAGCACCATGAGCAGTTCTTC,CATSRGKGGLEHHEQFF
TRBJ2-5,TRBV27,-,-,TGTGCCAGCAGTTCCAGGGGTCCTATAGAGACCCAGTACTTC,CASSSRGPIETQYF
TRBJ2-7,TRBV7-3,TRBD2,-,TGTGCCAGCGGGGTAGCGGGAGGGCCCTACGAGCAGTACTTC,CASGVAGGPYEQYF
TRBJ2-7,TRBV9,TRBD1,-,TGTGCCAGCAGCATAGGGACCGGACAGGCCTACGAGCAGTACTTC,CASSIGTGQAYEQYF
TRBJ1-2,TRBV27,TRBD1,once,TGTGCCAGCAGTTTAGACAGGGGGCTCTATGGCTACACCTTC,CASSLDRGLYGYTF
TRBJ2-5,TRBV28,TRBD1,-,TGTGCCAGCAGTTTGACAGGGGGCAAAGAGACCCAGTACTTC,CASSLTGGKETQYF
TRBJ1-1,TRBV7-3,-,-,TGTGCCAGCAGCTTAGAGATAGGCTATAACACTGAAGCTTTCTTT,CASSLEIGYNTEAFF
TRBJ2-2,TRBV5-1,TRBD1,-,TGCGCCAGCAGCGCCGGGACAGGGAACACCGGGGAGCTGTTTTTT,CASSAGTGNTGELFF
TRBJ2-5,TRBV7-2,-,-,TGTGCCAGCAGCCTCGACAGCCCTGGCCGTACCCAGTACTTC,CASSLDSPGRTQYF
TRBJ1-1,TRBV4-1,-,-,TGCGCCAGCAGCCAAGATGGCATCTGGAACACTGAAGCTTTCTTT,CASSQDGIWNTEAFF
TRBJ2-1,TRBV5-1,TRBD2,-,TGCGCCAGTTATGCACTAGCGGGAAATGAGCAGTTCTTC,CASYALAGNEQFF
TRBJ1-1,TRBV5-1,-,-,TGCGCCAGCAGTAACGAGAGGATGAACACTGAAGCTTTCTTT,CASSNERMNTEAFF
TRBJ2-3,TRBV7-9,TRBD2,once,TGTGCCAGCAGCCTAACTAGCGGGGGGCGAGATACGCAGTATTTT,CASSLTSGGRDTQYF
TRBJ1-5,TRBV19,-,-,TGTGCCAGTAGTCGACAGACAGGCGGGAATCAGCCCCAGCATTTT,CASSRQTGGNQPQHF
TRBJ2-3,TRBV6-5,-,-,TGTGCCAGCAGTGAATTTCCAGATACGCAGTATTTT,CASSEFPDTQYF
TRBJ2-5,TRBV5-1,-,-,TGCGCCAGCAGCCCAGGGATTGATCAGTCTGTGACCCAATACTTC,CASSPGIDQSVTQYF
TRBJ2-1,TRBV28,-,-,TGTGCCAGCAGTTTCGACAGCTTAGCCCCCAATGAGCAGTTCTTC,CASSFDSLAPNEQFF
TRBJ2-6,TRBV19,TRBD1,-,TGTGCCAGTAGTATCACAGGGGGCTCTGGGGCCAACGTCCTGACTTTC,CASSITGGSGANVLTF
TRBJ2-5,TRBV28,-,-,TGTGCCAGCAGTTTGGGGCCGGGCGGTCAAGAGACCCAGTACTTC,CASSLGPGGQETQYF
TRBJ1-1,TRBV5-4,-,-,TGTGCCAGCAGCTTGGGGGGGTGGGGGTCCCCGGACACTGAAGCTTTCTTT,CASSLGGWGSPDTEAFF